One TCR beta chain is described in this entry. This sample is part of a study of blood T cell repertoires in COVID-19. Study details: There were acute and convalescent COVID-19 samples, and they came from the United States, Italy and Spain. From T cells, B-cell-depleted T cells, or PBMCs came the material, which was cDNA or gDNA.

In the original workflow: Amplification of reference gene primers provided the estimated nucleated cell counts. The protocol was immunoSEQ multiplex PCR, while the TCRdb copy is restricted to in-frame clones and leaves out a portion. V and J calls and clone size are copied from that table; D and trimming were computed from the DNA. The table shows about 64,000 clones, with around 73% occurring only once. This receptor was obtained from a man aged 80 or over with acute or convalescent COVID-19. The sequencing sample was made of peripheral blood.

The CDR3 loop reads CASSEGLAGGEDTQYF. As DNA, the CDR3 is TGTGCCAGCAGCGAAGGACTAGCGGGGGGTGAAGATACGCAGTATTTT. The rearrangement uses TRBV11-3 and TRBJ2-3; TRBD2 matches at 14 bases. CDR1 and CDR2 from the germline V gene are SGHNT and YENEEA. This CDR3 spans 16 amino acids. With 5 bases clipped from V and 5 bases from J, the junction kept 6 bases outside the gene matches.